Listed below are T cell receptor beta chains from one sample, sequenced in a study of T cell repertoires in cytomegalovirus infection. TCRdb reanalysed the reads using MiXCR and keeps one entry per CDR3 protein. The repertoire holds 510,000 or so distinct CDR3 sequences, with 26% as singletons. Sequencing was performed on PBMCs. Receptor source: a human donor in good health (CMV status not recorded). Some clones in this sample may be carry-over from other donors' samples. The CDR3 runs from the conserved cysteine through the conserved F or W. The D gene is left open where the match is weak. Not all rows give a size; the values are once, few, many and, for expanded clones, a class.

>TRBD1|TRBV30|TRBJ2-7|NA
TGTGCCTGGGGAGGACAGGATTCCTACGAGCAGTACTTC
CAWGGQDSYEQYF
>TRBD2|TRBV28|TRBJ2-1|NA
TGTGTCAGCAGTCCCGATGGGGCGGGAGGGCGGTGGGGGGAGTTCTTC
CVSSPDGAGGRWGEFF
>NA|TRBV29-1|TRBJ2-2|few
TGCAGCGTACGCGGGGCTACCGGGGAGCTGTTTTTT
CSVRGATGELFF
>NA|TRBV6-2/TRBV6-3|TRBJ2-2|NA
TGTGCCAGCTTTCCGATTCTGGGACGGGGCACCGGGGAGCTGTTTTTT
CASFPILGRGTGELFF
>TRBD2|TRBV20-1|TRBJ2-7|NA
TGCAGTGCTAGATGGTCTAGCGGACGTACCTACGAGCAGTACTTC
CSARWSSGRTYEQYF
>TRBD1|TRBV30|TRBJ1-2|few
TGTGCCTGGAACACAGGGGGCCAGGGCTACACCTTC
CAWNTGGQGYTF
>TRBD2|TRBV6-2/TRBV6-3|TRBJ2-1|NA
TGTGCCAGCAGTTACGGAGCGGGAGAATCGCAGTTCTTC
CASSYGAGESQFF
>TRBD2|TRBV7-9|TRBJ2-5|NA
TGTGCCAGCAGCGCGGGAGGGCCTCGAGAGACCCAGTACTTC
CASSAGGPRETQYF
>NA|TRBV4-1|TRBJ2-3|NA
TGCGCCAGCAGCCCCGAGAGACTTTATGAAGATACGCAGTATTTT
CASSPERLYEDTQYF
>TRBD2|TRBV19|TRBJ2-1|few
TGTGCCAGTAGTATTGGTAGCGGGAGTTTCTATGAGCAGTTCTTC
CASSIGSGSFYEQFF
>NA|TRBV7-2|TRBJ2-3|NA
TGTGCAACGAGGTCCAGTAGCACAGATACGCAGTATTTT
CATRSSSTDTQYF
>NA|TRBV7-9|TRBJ2-1|NA
TGTGCCAGCAGCTTGGAACTTGCCTACAATGAGCAGTTCTTC
CASSLELAYNEQFF
>TRBD1|TRBV7-8|TRBJ2-3|many
TGTGCCAGCAGCTTGGGACAGAGGGGCACAGATACGCAGTATTTT
CASSLGQRGTDTQYF
>NA|TRBV7-3|TRBJ1-5|NA
TGTGCCAGCAGCCCGGACAGCCTAGAAGGGCCCCAGCATTTT
CASSPDSLEGPQHF